The rows below give T cell receptor beta chains drawn from one sample of a study of blood T cell repertoires in COVID-19. The data were produced by immunoSEQ multiplex PCR, yet TCRdb's version contains in-frame clones alone and is incomplete. The sample shows under 200,000 clones, about nine tenths of them seen only once. Sequenced sample: peripheral blood. These receptors originate from a woman between 65 and 79 years old with acute or convalescent COVID-19. Both conserved end residues are part of each CDR3. The D gene is left open where the match is weak. Where a row states a size, it is once, few, many or the class of an expanded clone; other rows omit it.

v_call	j_call	clone_size	d_call	cdr3_nt	cdr3_aa
TRBV6-5	TRBJ2-3	NA	NA	TGTGCCAGCAGGGGGCAGGGGAAAGATACGCAGTATTTT	CASRGQGKDTQYF
TRBV5-1	TRBJ2-2	NA	TRBD2	TGCGCCAGCAGCTTGGGAGCTAGCGGAAACACCGGGGAGCTGTTTTTT	CASSLGASGNTGELFF
TRBV29-1	TRBJ2-6	NA	NA	TGCAGCGTTTCCTATGAGGGCTCTGGGGCCAACGTCCTGACTTTC	CSVSYEGSGANVLTF
TRBV5-4	TRBJ1-2	NA	NA	TGTGCCAGCAGCTTGGGGGCCAGGGCGTCCGACTATGGCTACACCTTC	CASSLGARASDYGYTF
TRBV7-2	TRBJ1-1	NA	NA	TGTGCCAGCAGCCCCCCGGGGTACCGAATGAACACTGAAGCTTTCTTT	CASSPPGYRMNTEAFF
TRBV5-1	TRBJ1-3	NA	NA	TGCGCCAGCAGCTTGGACATGGCTGGAAACACCATATATTTT	CASSLDMAGNTIYF
TRBV4-1	TRBJ2-7	once	TRBD1	TGCGCCAGCAGCCAACCCGGGACAGCCTACGAGCAGTACTTC	CASSQPGTAYEQYF
TRBV3-1/TRBV3-2	TRBJ1-5	NA	TRBD1	TGTGCCAGCAGCCCCAGGGGGGGCAATCAGCCCCAGCATTTT	CASSPRGGNQPQHF
TRBV14	TRBJ1-1	NA	TRBD1	TGTGCCAGCAGCCGAGACAGGGGGCGGACTGAAGCTTTCTTT	CASSRDRGRTEAFF
TRBV18	TRBJ2-3	NA	TRBD2	TGTGCCAGCTCACCCCTGGGACTACCCGTCACAGATACGCAGTATTTT	CASSPLGLPVTDTQYF
TRBV6-2/TRBV6-3	TRBJ2-7	NA	NA	TGTGCCAGCAGTTACCAGCTAGCCTTCTCCTACGAGCAGTACTTC	CASSYQLAFSYEQYF
TRBV7-2	TRBJ2-1	NA	NA	TGTGCCAGCAGCTATCTCCGGGGCAATGAGCAGTTCTTC	CASSYLRGNEQFF
TRBV2	TRBJ2-3	NA	TRBD2	TGTGCCAGCAGTGACCGGCAGGCGGGGGGGCCGGGTACGCAGTATTTT	CASSDRQAGGPGTQYF
TRBV10-2	TRBJ1-3	NA	NA	TGCGCCAGCAGTACAGGGCCACTGGGGAACACCATATATTTT	CASSTGPLGNTIYF
TRBV7-2	TRBJ2-2	once	TRBD2	TGTGCCAGCAGCTTAGATGGGGGGGCCGGGGAGCTGTTTTTT	CASSLDGGAGELFF
TRBV19	TRBJ1-4	NA	NA	TGTGCCAGTAGGCTTCAGGGTGCAGGGAATGAAAAACTGTTTTTT	CASRLQGAGNEKLFF